The rows below give T cell receptor beta chains drawn from one sample of a study of T cells after yellow fever vaccination. TCRdb re-derived calls from the 5' RACE reads in MiXCR, one entry per CDR3 protein. The table has a few hundred thousand distinct CDR3 sequences, about 8.3% seen once. The source was PBMCs, collected roughly 46 days after the first yellow fever vaccination. These receptors originate from a man between 18 and 29 years old who received the YFV17D yellow fever vaccine. Both conserved end residues are part of each CDR3. The D gene is left open where the match is weak. The listing skips clone size in some rows; elsewhere it reads once, few, many or a size class.

J gene: TRBJ1-1
D gene: .
clone size: .
V gene: TRBV29-1
CDR3 protein: CSVRAGSTEAFF
CDR3 DNA: TGCAGCGTTCGAGCGGGTTCCACTGAAGCTTTCTTT

J gene: TRBJ1-5
D gene: .
clone size: few
V gene: TRBV4-3
CDR3 protein: CASSQDPPPREEPQHF
CDR3 DNA: TGCGCCAGCAGCCAAGATCCGCCGCCCAGAGAAGAGCCCCAGCATTTT

J gene: TRBJ1-1
D gene: .
clone size: many
V gene: TRBV6-2/TRBV6-3
CDR3 protein: CASSPQGDEAFF
CDR3 DNA: TGTGCCAGCAGCCCCCAGGGTGATGAAGCTTTCTTT

J gene: TRBJ2-2
D gene: TRBD1
clone size: .
V gene: TRBV15
CDR3 protein: CATSRDPPHRGSTGELFF
CDR3 DNA: TGTGCCACCAGCAGAGATCCCCCCCACAGGGGGTCTACCGGGGAGCTGTTTTTT

J gene: TRBJ2-3
D gene: TRBD2
clone size: few
V gene: TRBV5-4
CDR3 protein: CASSLGRTSWWYTQYF
CDR3 DNA: TGTGCCAGCAGCTTAGGGCGGACTAGCTGGTGGTATACGCAGTATTTT

J gene: TRBJ2-7
D gene: .
clone size: .
V gene: TRBV28
CDR3 protein: CASSLMGLTYEQYF
CDR3 DNA: TGTGCCAGCAGTTTAATGGGGCTAACCTACGAGCAGTACTTC

J gene: TRBJ1-2
D gene: TRBD1
clone size: .
V gene: TRBV6-5
CDR3 protein: CASSSTGVAYGYTF
CDR3 DNA: TGTGCCAGCAGTTCGACAGGGGTTGCCTATGGCTACACCTTC

J gene: TRBJ2-5
D gene: TRBD2
clone size: few
V gene: TRBV12-3/TRBV12-4
CDR3 protein: CASSYTGGLETQYF
CDR3 DNA: TGTGCCAGCAGTTACACGGGGGGATTGGAGACCCAGTACTTC

J gene: TRBJ1-4
D gene: .
clone size: .
V gene: TRBV4-3
CDR3 protein: CASSQGVGIVGEKLFF
CDR3 DNA: TGCGCCAGCAGCCAAGGGGTGGGGATTGTGGGTGAAAAACTGTTTTTT

J gene: TRBJ1-5
D gene: .
clone size: .
V gene: TRBV7-9
CDR3 protein: CASSPLGFSNQPQHF
CDR3 DNA: TGTGCCAGCAGCCCCCTTGGGTTTAGCAATCAGCCCCAGCATTTT

J gene: TRBJ1-1
D gene: .
clone size: .
V gene: TRBV4-3
CDR3 protein: CASSQARRRTEAFF
CDR3 DNA: TGCGCCAGCAGCCAAGCCCGGAGGCGCACTGAAGCTTTCTTT

J gene: TRBJ2-1
D gene: .
clone size: .
V gene: TRBV23-1
CDR3 protein: CASSQLVGLAYNEQFF
CDR3 DNA: TGCGCCAGCAGTCAATTAGTGGGACTGGCCTACAATGAGCAGTTCTTC

J gene: TRBJ2-1
D gene: .
clone size: many
V gene: TRBV7-9
CDR3 protein: CAGSRGATYNEQFF
CDR3 DNA: TGTGCCGGAAGCAGGGGAGCTACCTACAATGAGCAGTTCTTC

J gene: TRBJ2-1
D gene: TRBD2
clone size: many
V gene: TRBV2
CDR3 protein: CASNLGTTTYNEQFF
CDR3 DNA: TGTGCCAGCAATCTGGGGACTACAACCTACAATGAGCAGTTCTTC

J gene: TRBJ1-2
D gene: .
clone size: many
V gene: TRBV29-1
CDR3 protein: CSVGQGYGYTF
CDR3 DNA: TGCAGCGTTGGCCAGGGATATGGCTACACCTTC

J gene: TRBJ2-7
D gene: TRBD1
clone size: .
V gene: TRBV29-1
CDR3 protein: CSVERTGRYEQYF
CDR3 DNA: TGCAGCGTCGAGAGGACAGGGAGGTACGAGCAGTACTTC

J gene: TRBJ2-5
D gene: .
clone size: few
V gene: TRBV7-9
CDR3 protein: CASSYLGIGSQETQYF
CDR3 DNA: TGTGCCAGCAGCTACCTAGGCATAGGCTCCCAAGAGACCCAGTACTTC

J gene: TRBJ2-2
D gene: .
clone size: few
V gene: TRBV7-7
CDR3 protein: CASSPTVNTGELFF
CDR3 DNA: TGTGCTAGCAGCCCGACAGTAAACACCGGGGAGCTGTTTTTT

J gene: TRBJ2-5
D gene: TRBD1
clone size: .
V gene: TRBV6-2/TRBV6-3
CDR3 protein: CAHAPGQGIHETQYF
CDR3 DNA: TGTGCCCACGCGCCTGGACAGGGGATTCACGAGACCCAGTACTTC

J gene: TRBJ2-5
D gene: .
clone size: many
V gene: TRBV5-1
CDR3 protein: CASSFDGRGQETQYF
CDR3 DNA: TGCGCCAGCAGCTTCGATGGGCGGGGACAAGAGACCCAGTACTTC

J gene: TRBJ2-7
D gene: .
clone size: .
V gene: TRBV7-8
CDR3 protein: CASSNPGTDARQYF
CDR3 DNA: TGTGCCAGCAGCAACCCGGGGACGGACGCTAGGCAGTACTTC

J gene: TRBJ2-5
D gene: TRBD2
clone size: .
V gene: TRBV6-6
CDR3 protein: CASRASGVETQYF
CDR3 DNA: TGTGCCAGCAGGGCTAGCGGGGTAGAGACCCAGTACTTC

J gene: TRBJ1-1
D gene: TRBD1
clone size: few
V gene: TRBV27
CDR3 protein: CASSLKGQWETFF
CDR3 DNA: TGTGCCAGCAGTTTAAAGGGACAGTGGGAGACTTTCTTT

J gene: TRBJ1-2
D gene: .
clone size: .
V gene: TRBV7-2
CDR3 protein: CASSLLGARANYGYTF
CDR3 DNA: TGTGCCAGCAGCTTACTCGGGGCGCGAGCAAACTATGGCTACACCTTC

J gene: TRBJ2-5
D gene: .
clone size: many
V gene: TRBV6-5
CDR3 protein: CASSYLRTVQETQYF
CDR3 DNA: TGTGCCAGCAGTTACCTCCGGACTGTACAAGAGACCCAGTACTTC

J gene: TRBJ2-1
D gene: TRBD2
clone size: many
V gene: TRBV5-1
CDR3 protein: CASSLSSGGFYNEQFF
CDR3 DNA: TGCGCCAGCAGCTTGAGCAGCGGGGGGTTCTACAATGAGCAGTTCTTC

J gene: TRBJ1-5
D gene: .
clone size: many
V gene: TRBV6-2/TRBV6-3
CDR3 protein: CASSYAGGGNQPQHF
CDR3 DNA: TGTGCCAGCAGTTACGCGGGGGGTGGCAATCAGCCCCAGCATTTT

J gene: TRBJ1-6
D gene: .
clone size: .
V gene: TRBV12-5
CDR3 protein: CASGFGGPYSPLHF
CDR3 DNA: TGTGCTAGTGGTTTCGGGGGGCCTTATTCACCCCTCCACTTT

J gene: TRBJ2-2
D gene: TRBD2
clone size: few
V gene: TRBV2
CDR3 protein: CASTMEGLAGRPGELFF
CDR3 DNA: TGTGCCAGCACTATGGAGGGACTAGCGGGGCGCCCCGGGGAGCTGTTTTTT

J gene: TRBJ1-6
D gene: TRBD1
clone size: .
V gene: TRBV5-4
CDR3 protein: CASSLMGTGVTHF
CDR3 DNA: TGTGCCAGCAGCTTGATGGGGACAGGGGTGACTCACTTT

J gene: TRBJ2-5
D gene: .
clone size: .
V gene: TRBV6-2/TRBV6-3
CDR3 protein: CASSSGMEQETQYF
CDR3 DNA: TGTGCCAGCAGTTCAGGGATGGAACAAGAGACCCAGTACTTC

J gene: TRBJ2-7
D gene: .
clone size: .
V gene: TRBV7-3
CDR3 protein: CASSLGPLSYEQYF
CDR3 DNA: TGTGCCAGCAGCTTGGGGCCCTTATCCTACGAGCAGTACTTC

J gene: TRBJ2-3
D gene: TRBD1
clone size: few
V gene: TRBV12-3/TRBV12-4
CDR3 protein: CASTLTGDRTDTQYF
CDR3 DNA: TGTGCCAGCACCCTGACAGGGGATCGAACAGATACGCAGTATTTT

J gene: TRBJ2-5
D gene: TRBD2
clone size: .
V gene: TRBV5-1
CDR3 protein: CASSTTSGRNQETQYF
CDR3 DNA: TGCGCCAGCAGCACGACTAGCGGCCGCAACCAAGAGACCCAGTACTTC

J gene: TRBJ2-3
D gene: .
clone size: few
V gene: TRBV5-6
CDR3 protein: CASSLVVITDTQYF
CDR3 DNA: TGTGCCAGCAGCTTGGTCGTTATCACAGATACGCAGTATTTT

J gene: TRBJ2-5
D gene: TRBD2
clone size: few
V gene: TRBV12-3/TRBV12-4
CDR3 protein: CASSLPSGGKETQYF
CDR3 DNA: TGTGCCAGCAGTTTACCTAGCGGGGGTAAAGAGACCCAGTACTTC

J gene: TRBJ2-1
D gene: .
clone size: few
V gene: TRBV29-1
CDR3 protein: CSLKRNEQFF
CDR3 DNA: TGCAGCTTGAAGAGGAATGAGCAGTTCTTC